Presented here are 21 T cell receptor beta chains from one specimen sequenced in a study of blood T cell repertoires in COVID-19. Assay used: immunoSEQ multiplex PCR; TCRdb lists only in-frame clones, some missing. The sample comprises about 380,000 clones, roughly nine tenths of which are singletons, and around 3% rests with the top ten. Material: PBMCs or T cells enriched from blood (not recorded which). These receptors were taken from a woman between 25 and 40 years old who had recovered from COVID-19.

The chain couples TRBV6-5 to TRBJ1-1; D gene ambiguous. Germline values: CDR1 MNHEY, CDR2 SVGAGI. Trimming removed 11 bases from V and 0 bases from J, with 13 bases in between. The CDR3 is made up of 13 amino acids. In DNA form, the CDR3 reads TGTGCCTCCCGACGGACTCTGAACACTGAAGCTTTCTTT. Encoded protein: CASRRTLNTEAFF.

V gene TRBV7-3 combines with J gene TRBJ1-5; D not certain. The germline gives CDR1 SGHTA, CDR2 FQGTGA. V was trimmed by 1 base and J by 9 bases, leaving 7 bases between them. The CDR3 is made up of 12 amino acids. Here the CDR3 reads CASSLSRGPQHF. The DNA for the CDR3 is TGTGCCAGCAGCTTAAGTCGGGGGCCCCAGCATTTT.

The V gene is TRBV4-1, the J gene TRBJ2-1; 14 nucleotides line up with TRBD2. The trim removed 3 bases at V and 0 bases at J, leaving 10 bases unmatched. CDR3 length: 20 residues. Germline V gene sequence: CDR1 MGHRA, CDR2 YSYEKL. CDR3 nucleotides: TGCGCCAGCAGCCACCTTGGACTAGCGGGGGGTCCTAGCTCCTACAATGAGCAGTTCTTC. It encodes CASSHLGLAGGPSSYNEQFF.

In this sample, this clone turned up a few times. The J gene is TRBJ2-1, the V gene TRBV2; 7 bases map to TRBD2. From germline, CDR1 is SNHLY and CDR2 FYNNEI. Unmatched junction bases numbered 9, after V lost 7 bases and J lost 12 bases. CDR3 length equals 12 residues. The CDR3 loop is CASTPWGGGQFF. The CDR3 DNA reads TGTGCCAGCACCCCTTGGGGGGGAGGGCAGTTCTTC.

This chain joins TRBV4-2 and TRBJ2-2; TRBD2 might be the D (6 bases). The germline V gene has CDR1 LGHNA and CDR2 YNFKEQ. V was clipped by 0 bases and J by 3 bases, with 11 bases between them. This CDR3 has 16 amino acids. The chain's CDR3 is CASSQEVREYTGELFF. The CDR3, as DNA: TGTGCCAGCAGCCAAGAGGTTCGGGAGTACACCGGGGAGCTGTTTTTT.

V and J are TRBV19 and TRBJ2-3; TRBD1 matches 9 bases. Germline CDR1 and CDR2: LNHDA and SQIVND (reference sequence). The CDR3 spans 13 residues. V was clipped by 10 bases and J by 5 bases; unmatched bases: 7. CDR3 residues: CAINRGQGDTQYF. CDR3 sequence (DNA): TGTGCCATCAACAGGGGGCAGGGAGATACGCAGTATTTT.

The rearrangement joins TRBV5-4 to TRBJ2-7; 8 nucleotides line up with TRBD1. The CDR3 has 14 amino acids. Germline values: CDR1 SGHNT, CDR2 YYREEE (reference sequence). The V gene end was trimmed by 0 bases and the J gene end by 9 bases; junction bases not matched to a gene: 8. The CDR3 spells CASSLVGQGSVQYF. The CDR3 nucleotides read TGTGCCAGCAGCTTGGTAGGACAGGGATCGGTGCAGTACTTC.

V usage is TRBV4-1 and J usage is TRBJ2-1; 7 bases fit TRBD2. CDR1 and CDR2 (germline): MGHRA, YSYEKL. The CDR3 loop spans 13 amino acids. V lost 5 bases, J lost 8 bases, and 6 bases stayed unmatched. As DNA, the CDR3 is TGCGCCAGCAGCTTCGAGGCGGGGGATGAGCAGTTCTTC. Translated, it gives CASSFEAGDEQFF.

The chain uses TRBV3-1 (or the pseudogene TRBV3-2) and TRBJ2-6, with a tentative D call TRBD2 (6 bases). Germline assignment: CDR1 LGHDT and CDR2 YNNKEL (reference sequence). The CDR3 runs 14 residues. The V end lost 1 base, the J end lost 15 bases, and 16 bases lay between the germline ends. CDR3: CASSQAIRAGNLTF. The CDR3 DNA is TGTGCCAGCAGCCAAGCAATTCGGGCGGGGAACCTGACTTTC.

This clone occurred a few times. DNA for the CDR3: TGTGCCAGCAGCTTATTCGCGGGTACACACACGGCACCTGGAAACACCATATATTTT. Protein sequence: CASSLFAGTHTAPGNTIYF. The chain couples TRBV7-6 to TRBJ1-3; no firm D call. V was trimmed by 2 bases and J by 2 bases, leaving 22 bases between them. CDR3 size: 19 residues. From germline, CDR1 is SGHVS and CDR2 FNYEAQ.

This clone was found once. Compared with germline, one end of the junction differs, possibly owing to a read error. The J gene is TRBJ2-3, the V gene TRBV6-2 or TRBV6-3; 7 bases are a match to TRBD2. There are 15 residues in the CDR3. Germline CDR1 MNHEY, CDR2 SVGEGT. Written as DNA, the CDR3 is TGTGCCGGCAGCCCCGGGACTACCAGCACAGATACGCAGTATTTT. This codes for CAGSPGTTSTDTQYF.

The rearrangement uses TRBV14 and TRBJ2-1; D not resolved. With 4 bases removed from V and 9 bases from J, the gap between germline ends came to 16 bases. In germline, CDR1 is SGHDN, CDR2 FVKESK. The CDR3 contains 14 residues. The CDR3 DNA follows: TGTGCCAGCAGCCGTGACTCGTGGTATACTGAGCAGTTCTTC. It codes for CASSRDSWYTEQFF.

This clone has only one observation. The identical CDR3 is also encoded by other nucleotide sequences in the sample. The chain joins TRBV29-1 to TRBJ1-1; TRBD1 matches at 10 bases. J lost 3 bases, V lost 6 bases, and 1 base had no gene match. CDR1 is SQVTM and CDR2 is ANQGSEA in the germline V gene. CDR3 length: 12 amino acids. The CDR3 DNA reads TGCAGCGTAGGACAGGGGGACACTGAAGCTTTCTTT. It is translated as CSVGQGDTEAFF.

J is TRBJ1-1 and V is TRBV9; 8 bases agree with TRBD1. This CDR3 contains 15 residues. Germline CDR1 reads SGDLS; CDR2 reads YYNGEE. J was trimmed by 1 base and V by 4 bases; bases with no gene match: 6. The CDR3 loop is CASSIGTGGNTEAFF. The CDR3 DNA reads TGTGCCAGCAGCATTGGGACAGGAGGGAACACTGAAGCTTTCTTT. The entire variable domain, with the rest obtained from reference TRBV9 and TRBJ1-1, is as follows: DSGVTQTPKHLITATGQRVTLRCSPRSGDLSVYWYQQSLDQGLQFLIQYYNGEERAKGNILERFSAQQFPDLHSELNLSSLELGDSALYFCASSIGTGGNTEAFFGQGTRLTVV.

The table lists this clone with a count of one. The chain employs TRBV5-1 and TRBJ2-7; 10 bases agree with TRBD2. The length of the CDR3 is 14 residues. CDR1 SGHRS and CDR2 YFSETQ come from the germline V gene. V shed 5 bases, J shed 5 bases, and the junction held 7 bases outside the gene matches. CDR3 coding DNA: TGCGCCAGCAGGAATCCTAGCGGGGGTAACGAGCAGTACTTC. Translating gives CASRNPSGGNEQYF.

This clone has a handful of counts. The rearrangement joins TRBV6-5 to TRBJ1-1; 9 bases align to TRBD1. CDR1 and CDR2 from the germline V gene are MNHEY and SVGAGI. The CDR3 totals 14 residues. V was clipped by 5 bases and J by 3 bases; unmatched bases: 4. CDR3 region: CASSIQGAHTEAFF. CDR3 sequence (DNA): TGTGCCAGCAGTATACAGGGGGCCCACACTGAAGCTTTCTTT.

The rearrangement joins TRBV27 to TRBJ2-7, with a possible D match to TRBD2 (5 bases). Germline V gene data show CDR1 as MNHEY and CDR2 as SMNVEV (reference sequence). The CDR3 spans 14 residues. V gave up 6 bases and J gave up 5 bases, with 17 bases separating them. DNA of the CDR3: TGTGCCAGCAGGGCCGAGACTACAAACCACGAGCAGTACTTC. Translating it yields CASRAETTNHEQYF.

This chain joins TRBV15 and TRBJ1-2, with D possibly TRBD1 on 5 matching bases. The CDR3 consists of 15 residues. Germline loops: CDR1 LNHNV, CDR2 YYDKDF (reference sequence). Trimming stripped 0 bases from V and 0 bases from J, with 8 bases between. The CDR3 loop is CATSRDWGANYGYTF. CDR3 nucleotides: TGTGCCACCAGCAGAGATTGGGGGGCTAACTATGGCTACACCTTC.

This chain connects TRBV15 to TRBJ2-2, with 12 positions matching TRBD2. This CDR3 is built from 20 residues. The J segment lost 0 bases and the V segment lost 0 bases, leaving 8 bases of the junction unmatched. Germline V gene lookup returns CDR1 LNHNV and CDR2 YYDKDF (reference sequence). CDR3 nucleotides: TGTGCCACCAGCAGAGAAGGACTAGCGGGGCCCTATTCGAACACCGGGGAGCTGTTTTTT. This translates into CATSREGLAGPYSNTGELFF.

The chain carries TRBV19 and TRBJ2-6; D remains ambiguous. The V end lost 7 bases, the J end lost 2 bases, and 18 bases lay between the germline ends. The CDR3 extends over 17 amino acids. The germline V gene has CDR1 LNHDA and CDR2 SQIVND (reference sequence). CDR3 sequence reads: CASTQTPTTTGANVLTF. The DNA for the CDR3 is TGTGCCAGTACCCAGACACCCACAACCACTGGGGCCAACGTCCTGACTTTC.

V is TRBV18 and J is TRBJ1-2; D remains unclear. The V end lost 0 bases, the J end lost 4 bases, and 12 bases lay between the germline ends. This CDR3 is 15 amino acids long. From germline, CDR1 is KGHSH and CDR2 LQKENI. The CDR3 DNA reads as TGTGCCAGCTCACCACCGTCACAGACCAGCTATGGCTACACCTTC. Translated: CASSPPSQTSYGYTF.